A single sample is the source of the 13 T cell receptor beta chains below, sequenced in a study of blood T cell repertoires in COVID-19. TCRdb's copy holds only in-frame clones and misses some; the assay was immunoSEQ multiplex PCR. Of 100,000 to 150,000 clones in the sample, around 89% were seen once. Sequencing was performed on peripheral blood. The receptors shown here come from a man aged 50-60 years with acute or convalescent COVID-19.

CDR3 in DNA: TGTGCCATCAGACAGGGGACCTCCGCAGATACGCAGTATTTT. Protein: CAIRQGTSADTQYF. The rearrangement uses TRBV10-3 and TRBJ2-3; TRBD1 aligns across 7 bases. The CDR3 runs 14 residues. The germline gives CDR1 ENHRY, CDR2 SYGVKD. With 6 bases clipped from V and 4 bases from J, the junction kept 7 bases outside the gene matches.

The chain combines TRBV5-1 with TRBJ2-5; tentatively, D is TRBD1 (6 bases). Germline CDR1 is SGHRS and CDR2 is YFSETQ. This CDR3 has 13 residues. The ends were cut back, 8 bases at V and 5 bases at J, with 16 bases in the middle. CDR3 bases: TGCGCCAGTTCGACAGGATGGGGGGAGACCCAGTACTTC. Translated: CASSTGWGETQYF.

This clone has only one observation. The V gene is TRBV10-2, the J gene TRBJ2-1; 8 positions agree with TRBD2. Trimming took 3 bases from V and 9 from J; bases not matched to a gene: 10. The germline gives CDR1 WSHSY, CDR2 SAAADI. This CDR3 has 15 residues. The CDR3 sequence: CASSDGRAGAIEQFF. The CDR3 bases are TGCGCCAGCAGTGACGGGCGAGCGGGAGCGATTGAGCAGTTCTTC.

V usage is TRBV7-7 and J usage is TRBJ1-1; TRBD1 aligns across 8 bases. Germline V gene data show CDR1 as SSHAT and CDR2 as FNYEAQ (reference sequence). The CDR3 consists of 17 residues. V shed 3 bases and J 2 bases; nucleotides not matched to a gene: 11. In DNA form, the CDR3 reads TGTGCCAGCAGCTTTGGGAACAGGGGGTTTATAAACACTGAAGCTTTCTTT. Translated, it gives CASSFGNRGFINTEAFF.

This clone was recorded only once. The chain employs TRBV4-2 and TRBJ2-7, with 15 bases matching TRBD2. The CDR3 length is 18 residues. CDR1 is LGHNA, CDR2 YNFKEQ, per germline. The J segment lost 5 bases and the V segment lost 0 bases, leaving 8 bases of the junction unmatched. For the CDR3, the DNA is TGTGCCAGCAGCCAAGATGCAGGACTAGCGGGAGGGGAAAACGAGCAGTACTTC. Encoded protein: CASSQDAGLAGGENEQYF.

This clone appeared once. This rearrangement joins TRBV5-4 to TRBJ1-1; TRBD1 is a possible D gene (6 bases). V was pared by 0 bases and J by 1 base, with 10 bases between. The CDR3 contains 15 residues. The germline gives CDR1 SGHNT, CDR2 YYREEE (reference sequence). CDR3 sequence reads: CASSLALTGNTEAFF. CDR3 sequence (DNA): TGTGCCAGCAGCTTGGCCCTGACAGGGAACACTGAAGCTTTCTTT.

The chain joins TRBV6-5 to TRBJ2-7; 13 positions match TRBD2. The CDR3 is 16 residues long. CDR1 MNHEY and CDR2 SVGAGI come from the germline V gene. J was trimmed by 6 bases and V by 2 bases; bases with no gene match: 7. In DNA, the CDR3 is TGTGCCAGCAGTTACGGACTAGCGGGAGTTCGTGGCGAGCAGTACTTC. This translates into CASSYGLAGVRGEQYF.

The chain recombines TRBV6-1 with TRBJ2-3; D is uncertain. Germline CDR1 is MNHNS and CDR2 is SASEGT. The CDR3 consists of 16 residues. Trimming pared 3 bases from V and 4 bases from J, leaving 17 bases between. This chain's CDR3 is CASSESVARPADTQYF. The CDR3 nucleotides are TGTGCCAGCAGTGAGAGTGTGGCTAGGCCCGCAGATACGCAGTATTTT.

The CDR3 nucleotides are TGTGCCAGCAGCGTAGCCCGACTAGCGGGAGGTCAAGATGAGCAGTTCTTC. This translates into CASSVARLAGGQDEQFF. This chain uses TRBV9 with TRBJ2-1; TRBD2 matches at 13 bases. In germline, CDR1 is SGDLS, CDR2 YYNGEE. V shed 0 bases, J shed 8 bases, and the junction held 8 bases outside the gene matches. The CDR3 contains 17 residues. Full variable domain (remainder filled in from reference TRBV9 and TRBJ2-1): DSGVTQTPKHLITATGQRVTLRCSPRSGDLSVYWYQQSLDQGLQFLIQYYNGEERAKGNILERFSAQQFPDLHSELNLSSLELGDSALYFCASSVARLAGGQDEQFFGPGTRLTVL.

The chain joins TRBV4-1 to TRBJ2-1, with TRBD1 matching 11 bases. This CDR3 is 16 amino acids long. Germline V gives CDR1 MGHRA, CDR2 YSYEKL. J was trimmed by 5 bases and V by 1 base; bases with no gene match: 4. CDR3 residues: CASSQVRTGGHNEQFF. As DNA, the CDR3 is TGCGCCAGCAGCCAAGTAAGGACAGGGGGCCACAATGAGCAGTTCTTC.

The gene calls are TRBV9 and TRBJ1-2; 9 nucleotides match TRBD1. The ends lost 4 bases at V and 1 base at J; junction bases unmatched: 8. The CDR3 extends over 16 amino acids. CDR1 is SGDLS, CDR2 YYNGEE, per germline. The CDR3 bases are TGTGCCAGCAGCACAGGGGGCGGATCGGGTAACTATGGCTACACCTTC. It is translated as CASSTGGGSGNYGYTF.

This chain connects TRBV7-8 to TRBJ2-3; 8 bases are shared with TRBD2. The trim removed 4 bases at V and 6 bases at J, leaving 12 bases unmatched. CDR1 and CDR2 (germline): SGHVS, FQNEAQ. This CDR3 has 16 residues. CDR3 sequence: CASSSLGFGRADTQYF. The CDR3 DNA reads as TGTGCCAGCAGCTCCTTGGGTTTCGGGAGGGCGGATACGCAGTATTTT.

The DNA for the CDR3 is TGCAGCGTTGGGACACTCAATGAGCAGTTCTTC. Its protein is CSVGTLNEQFF. The V and J genes are TRBV29-1 and TRBJ2-1; D is perhaps TRBD1 (5 bases). V was clipped by 4 bases and J by 6 bases, with 7 bases between them. Germline V gives CDR1 SQVTM, CDR2 ANQGSEA. The CDR3 is 11 residues long.